This T cell receptor (beta chain) was observed in a study of T-cell reconstitution after alpha-beta-depleted transplantation in children. Unique molecular identifiers were incorporated into the prepared TCRbeta library. MiXCR, run by TCRdb on the PCR reads, gives a single entry per CDR3 protein. The table lists approximately 83,000 distinct CDR3 sequences, roughly 8% of them singletons. Trimming took 0 bases from V and 0 from J, leaving 8 bases between them. The CDR3 contains 16 residues. Looked up from germline, CDR1 is MNHEY and CDR2 is SVGEGT. This clonotype has a count of ten or more. The TCR was taken from a human donor who donated a stem cell graft to a child with congenital amegakaryocytic thrombocytopenia. The sample in question was PBMCs from the stem cell graft donor, obtained from the stem cell graft. V is TRBV6-2 or TRBV6-3 and J is TRBJ2-2; D perhaps matches TRBD2 (5 bases). The CDR3 reads CASSYSEAPNTGELFF. The CDR3 DNA sequence: TGTGCCAGCAGTTACTCGGAGGCACCGAACACCGGGGAGCTGTTTTTT.